This TCR beta chain was identified during a study of beta chain features in type 1 diabetes. About the research overall: Examination covered 100 million to 140 million sorted cells spanning all samples.

Concerning this clone: Other nucleotide sequences in the sample specify the same CDR3.

The CDR3 has 11 amino acids. Germline-derived CDR1 and CDR2 are SGHRS and YFSETQ. Trimming cost V 4 bases and J 2 bases, with 3 bases left between them. Only one heparinised blood draw was taken per donor, and its volume averaged about 120 mL. Once sorted, every population was more than 95% pure. Reverse transcribing all isolated RNA meant expressed TCRB transcripts were sequenced. Profiled with immunoSEQ multiplex PCR; TCRdb holds only in-frame clones, not every one. The table has 900,000 or so clones, 17% seen once. Sequencing was done on a sample of naive CD4+ T cells from blood. The chain is built from TRBV5-1 and TRBJ2-5; D remains unclear. This TCR was recovered from a woman aged 18-35 years in good health. This CDR3 reads CASSLQETQYF. DNA of the CDR3: TGCGCCAGCAGCCTACAAGAGACCCAGTACTTC.